The T cell receptor beta chain described here comes from a study of T-cell reconstitution after alpha-beta-depleted transplantation in children. Using unique molecular identifiers, the investigators prepared the TCRbeta library. TCRdb re-called the PCR reads with MiXCR, one entry per CDR3 protein. The table shows hundreds of thousands of distinct CDR3 sequences, with about 24% occurring only once. Germline V CDR1 and CDR2: LNHDA, SQIVND (reference sequence). The CDR3 length is 16 residues. With 3 bases removed from V and 7 bases from J, the gap between germline ends came to 18 bases. The study's findings and limits: Reportedly, only several hundred clones from non-depleted graft cells drove alpha-beta T-cell counts at about two months.

This clonotype showed up just a few times. Antigen: not known. The source was PBMCs, mostly from graft donor cells, collected 360 days after TCRalphabeta/CD19-depleted stem cell transplant. The chain carries TRBV19 and TRBJ1-4; no clear D gene. This sequence was found in a female patient aged 2-9 years who had a stem cell transplant for congenital amegakaryocytic thrombocytopenia, so the T cells may come from the graft donor. CDR3 DNA sequence: TGTGCCAGTAGTATCTACTCAGGACCCGGGCGTGAAAAACTGTTTTTT. Translation: CASSIYSGPGREKLFF.